This TCR beta chain was profiled in a study of identical twins. Findings of the study overall: Out-of-frame beta sequences exhibited a weaker degree of excess twin sharing. Out-of-frame TCR alpha sharing observed in monozygotic twins exceeded model estimates.

TCRdb re-called the 5' RACE reads through MiXCR, storing one row per CDR3 protein. The sample records approximately 1.8 million distinct CDR3 sequences, less than 35% being singletons. As for this clonotype: No antigen is known for it.

Sequenced: cord blood. This receptor was taken from a newborn girl in good health.

The CDR3 here is CASSWSGTYEQYF. The CDR3 region has the DNA TGTGCCAGCAGTTGGTCCGGAACCTACGAGCAGTACTTC. This sequence joins TRBV27 and TRBJ2-7; D gene unclear. CDR1 and CDR2 (germline): MNHEY, SMNVEV (reference sequence). This CDR3 is 13 amino acids long. The V end lost 4 bases, the J end lost 2 bases, and 9 bases lay between the germline ends.